This T cell receptor (beta chain) was obtained from a study of response to subunit inactivated influenza vaccine. The study's findings and limits: A suggestion made by the authors is that each seasonal influenza vaccination recruits few new T cells.

Germline V CDR1 and CDR2: SGHTA, FQGNSA. The V and J ends lost 3 bases and 0 bases, in that order; junction bases with no gene match: 7. This CDR3 contains 17 residues. This clonotype has a count of ten or more. Its target is unknown. TCRdb fed the RT-PCR reads into MiXCR, producing one record per CDR3 protein. The table has 200,000 to 300,000 distinct CDR3 sequences, 12% seen once. The chain uses TRBV7-2 and TRBJ1-4, with 7 positions matching TRBD1. This sequence was found in a man aged 45 to 65 who received an inactivated influenza vaccine. The starting material was non-naive T cells sorted from PBMCs, obtained roughly 15 days before vaccination. CDR3 loop: CASSLGQSFATNEKLFF. The CDR3, as DNA: TGTGCCAGCAGCTTGGGACAGAGCTTCGCAACTAATGAAAAACTGTTTTTT.